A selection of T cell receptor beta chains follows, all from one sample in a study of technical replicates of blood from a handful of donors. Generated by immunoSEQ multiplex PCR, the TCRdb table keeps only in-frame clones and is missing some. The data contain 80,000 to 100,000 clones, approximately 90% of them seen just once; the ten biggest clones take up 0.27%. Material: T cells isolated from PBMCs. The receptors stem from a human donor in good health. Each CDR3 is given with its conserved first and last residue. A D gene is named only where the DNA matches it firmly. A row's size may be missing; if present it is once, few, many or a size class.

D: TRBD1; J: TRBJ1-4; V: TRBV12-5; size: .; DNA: TGTGCTAGTGGTTTGCTTCTGACAGGGTCAACTAATGAAAAACTGTTTTTT; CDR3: CASGLLLTGSTNEKLFF
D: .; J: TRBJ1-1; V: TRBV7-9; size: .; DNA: TGTGCCAGCAGCATCCGAGGAAGATCTTGGGAGGGGAACACTGAAGCTTTCTTT; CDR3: CASSIRGRSWEGNTEAFF
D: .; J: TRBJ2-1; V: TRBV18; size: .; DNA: TGTGCCAGCTCACCGGAGGCTAGAGGACAGGAGCAGTTCTTC; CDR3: CASSPEARGQEQFF
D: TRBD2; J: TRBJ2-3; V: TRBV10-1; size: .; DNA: TGCGCCAGCAGTGGGTCTAGCGGGACAGATACGCAGTATTTT; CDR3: CASSGSSGTDTQYF
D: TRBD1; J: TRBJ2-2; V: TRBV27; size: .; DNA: TGTGCCAGCAGTCCCACCTGGGGACAGGGAACGGTCACCGGGGAGCTGTTTTTT; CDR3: CASSPTWGQGTVTGELFF
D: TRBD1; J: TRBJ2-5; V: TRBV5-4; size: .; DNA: TGTGCCAGCAGCCTTGACAGGGGAGAGACCCAGTACTTC; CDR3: CASSLDRGETQYF
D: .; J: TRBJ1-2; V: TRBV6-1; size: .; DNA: TGTGCCAGCAGTGCCGGGAACGCCCATCACTATGGCTACACCTTC; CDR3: CASSAGNAHHYGYTF
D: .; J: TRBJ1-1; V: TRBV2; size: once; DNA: TGTGCCAGCAGGGACCGAACAGGGAACACTGAAGCTTTCTTT; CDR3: CASRDRTGNTEAFF
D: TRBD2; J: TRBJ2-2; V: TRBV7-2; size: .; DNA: TGTGCCAGCAGCATTAGTAGCGGGAGCCAACGAAGCGGGGAGCTGTTTTTT; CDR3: CASSISSGSQRSGELFF
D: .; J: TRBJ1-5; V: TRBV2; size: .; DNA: TGTGCCAGCAGCGCAGCTGTTCGGAGAGACAATCAGCCCCAGCATTTT; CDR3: CASSAAVRRDNQPQHF
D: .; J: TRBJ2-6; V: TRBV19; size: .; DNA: TGTGCCAGTACCGACAGGTCCTCTGGGGCCAACGTCCTGACTTTC; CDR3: CASTDRSSGANVLTF
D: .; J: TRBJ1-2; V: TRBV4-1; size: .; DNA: TGCGCCAGCAGCCTTGGAGAGACAGCGATAAACTATGGCTACACCTTC; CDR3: CASSLGETAINYGYTF
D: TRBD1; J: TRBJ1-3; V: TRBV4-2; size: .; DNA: TGTGCCAGCAGCCTACAGGGGATTCTCTCTGGAAACACCATATATTTT; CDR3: CASSLQGILSGNTIYF
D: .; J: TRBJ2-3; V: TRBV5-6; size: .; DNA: TGTGCCAGCAGCGGGCGGACTACCCGGGGTTTGTATACGCAGTATTTT; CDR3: CASSGRTTRGLYTQYF
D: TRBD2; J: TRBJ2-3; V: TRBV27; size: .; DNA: TGTGCCAGCAGCTTGAGCCCTAGCGGGAGGTTGGCAGATACGCAGTATTTT; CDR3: CASSLSPSGRLADTQYF
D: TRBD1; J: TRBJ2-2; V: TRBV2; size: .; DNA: TGTGCCAGCAGAACAGGGGCTACCGGGGAGCTGTTTTTT; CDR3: CASRTGATGELFF
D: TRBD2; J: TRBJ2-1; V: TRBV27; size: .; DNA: TGTGCCAGCATCGGGACTAGCGGGAGAAATGAGCAGTTCTTC; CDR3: CASIGTSGRNEQFF
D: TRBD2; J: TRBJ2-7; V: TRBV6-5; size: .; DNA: TGTGCCAGCAGTAGGAGCGGGGCTGCCATTTACGAGCAGTACTTC; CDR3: CASSRSGAAIYEQYF
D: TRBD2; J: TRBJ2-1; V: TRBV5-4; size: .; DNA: TGTGCCAGCAGCAGCCGGACTAGCGGCAATGAGCAGTTCTTC; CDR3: CASSSRTSGNEQFF
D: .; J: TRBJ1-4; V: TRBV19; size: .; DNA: TGTGCCAGTAGGGGGGGACTCGAACTGTTTTTT; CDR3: CASRGGLELFF
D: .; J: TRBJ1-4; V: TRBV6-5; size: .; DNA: TGTGCCAGCAGTTATCGGGCAAGCGGGGAAAAACTGTTTTTT; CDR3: CASSYRASGEKLFF
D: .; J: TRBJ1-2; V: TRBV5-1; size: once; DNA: TGCGCCAGCAGCCAAACACCTCAGGATTATGGCTACACCTTC; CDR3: CASSQTPQDYGYTF
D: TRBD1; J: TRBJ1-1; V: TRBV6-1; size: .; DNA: TGTGCCAGCAGTTGGTACAGGGGGAACACTGAAGCTTTCTTT; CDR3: CASSWYRGNTEAFF
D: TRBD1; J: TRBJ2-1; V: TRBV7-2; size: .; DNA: TGTGCCAGCAGGAATTCCGGACAGGGGGCTTACAATGAGCAGTTCTTC; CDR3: CASRNSGQGAYNEQFF
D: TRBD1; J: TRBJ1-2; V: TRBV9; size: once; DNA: TGTGCCAGCAGCGTAACGATGGGGCAGGGGGCTTCCTATGGCTACACCTTC; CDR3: CASSVTMGQGASYGYTF
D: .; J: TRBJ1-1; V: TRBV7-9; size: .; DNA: TGTGCCAGCAGCTTAGCGGGGGGGGCAACTGAAGCTTTCTTT; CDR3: CASSLAGGATEAFF
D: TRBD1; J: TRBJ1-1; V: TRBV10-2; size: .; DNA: TGCGCCACTAAGGACAGGGACACTGAAGCTTTCTTT; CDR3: CATKDRDTEAFF
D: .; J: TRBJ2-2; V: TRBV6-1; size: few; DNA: TGTGCCAGCGTTAACCTAGCGCCCGGGGAGCTGTTTTTT; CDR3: CASVNLAPGELFF
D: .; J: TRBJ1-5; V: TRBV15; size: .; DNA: TGTGCCACCAGCAGAGTTTCTGGGGCAGAAAATCAGCCCCAGCATTTT; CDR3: CATSRVSGAENQPQHF
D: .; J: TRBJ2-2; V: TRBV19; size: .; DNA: TGTGCCAGTCTCTGGGGAGACGGGGCCGGGGAGCTGTTTTTT; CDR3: CASLWGDGAGELFF
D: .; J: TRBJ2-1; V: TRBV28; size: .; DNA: TGTGCCAGCAGTTTACCTAGCGCCTACAATGAGCAGTTCTTC; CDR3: CASSLPSAYNEQFF